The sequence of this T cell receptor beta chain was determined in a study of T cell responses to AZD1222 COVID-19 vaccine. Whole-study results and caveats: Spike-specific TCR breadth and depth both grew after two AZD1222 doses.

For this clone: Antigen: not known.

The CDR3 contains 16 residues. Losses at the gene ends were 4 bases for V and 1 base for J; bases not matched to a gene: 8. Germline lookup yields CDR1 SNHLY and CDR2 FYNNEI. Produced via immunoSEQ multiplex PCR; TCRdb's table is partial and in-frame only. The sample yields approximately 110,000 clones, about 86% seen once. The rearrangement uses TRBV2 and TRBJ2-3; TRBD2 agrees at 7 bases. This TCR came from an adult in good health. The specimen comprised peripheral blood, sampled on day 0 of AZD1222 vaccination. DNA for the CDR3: TGTGCCAGCAGTGGATCCACTAGCGCCCGCACAGATACGCAGTATTTT. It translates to CASSGSTSARTDTQYF.